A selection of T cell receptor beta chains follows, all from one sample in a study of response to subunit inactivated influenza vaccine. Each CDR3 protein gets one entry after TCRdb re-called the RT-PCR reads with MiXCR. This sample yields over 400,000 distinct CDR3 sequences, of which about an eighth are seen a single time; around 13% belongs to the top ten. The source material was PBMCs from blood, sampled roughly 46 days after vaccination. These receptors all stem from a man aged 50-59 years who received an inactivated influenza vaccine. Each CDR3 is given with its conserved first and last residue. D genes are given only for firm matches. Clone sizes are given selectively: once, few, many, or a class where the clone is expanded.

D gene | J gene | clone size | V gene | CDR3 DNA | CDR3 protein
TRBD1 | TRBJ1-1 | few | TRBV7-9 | TGTGCCAGCAGCAGCAGGACAGGGATGGCTTTCTTT | CASSSRTGMAFF
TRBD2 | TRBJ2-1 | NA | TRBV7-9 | TGTGCCAGCAGCTTAGGCGGGGGAGAATTAAATGAGCAGTTCTTC | CASSLGGGELNEQFF
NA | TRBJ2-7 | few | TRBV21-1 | TGTGCCAGCGACAGGGCGCCATCCTACGAGCAGTACTTC | CASDRAPSYEQYF
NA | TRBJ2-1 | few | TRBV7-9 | TGTGCCAGCAGCTCCAAGTCGACAGATGAGCAGTTCTTC | CASSSKSTDEQFF
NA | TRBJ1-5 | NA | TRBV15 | TGTGCCACCAGCAGCAAATCTCGGGTTATCAATCAGCCCCAGCATTTT | CATSSKSRVINQPQHF
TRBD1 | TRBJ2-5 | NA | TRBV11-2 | TGTGCCAGCCACTCACTACGGGACAGCCAGGGTGGGACCCAGTACTTC | CASHSLRDSQGGTQYF
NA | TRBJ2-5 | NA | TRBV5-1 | TGCGCCAGCAGCCTTGGAGGTCAAACTCAAGAGACCCAGTACTTC | CASSLGGQTQETQYF
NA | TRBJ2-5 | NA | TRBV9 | TGTGCCAGCAGCGTAGATCCCACCGAAGAGACCCAGTACTTC | CASSVDPTEETQYF
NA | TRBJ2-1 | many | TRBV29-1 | TGCAGCGTTGAGGGAACTGGGGATTACAATGAGCAGTTCTTC | CSVEGTGDYNEQFF
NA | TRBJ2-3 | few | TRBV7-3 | TGTGCCAGCAGTTTTAATATGGGTGATACGCAGTATTTT | CASSFNMGDTQYF
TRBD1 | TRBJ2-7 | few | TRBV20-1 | TGCAGTGCTAGGGGGACAGGGACCTACGAGCAGTACTTC | CSARGTGTYEQYF
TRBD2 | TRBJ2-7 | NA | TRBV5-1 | TGCGCCAGCAGCGTAAGACTAGCGGGACTCCCCTCCTACGAGCAGTACTTC | CASSVRLAGLPSYEQYF
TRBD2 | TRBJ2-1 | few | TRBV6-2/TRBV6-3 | TGTGCCAGCTCAGGGACTAGCATGTACAATGAGCAGTTCTTC | CASSGTSMYNEQFF
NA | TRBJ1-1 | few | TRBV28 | TGTGCCAGCAGTCCCCCGGAAGGGTATAGGACTGAAGCTTTCTTT | CASSPPEGYRTEAFF
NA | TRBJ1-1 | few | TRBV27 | TGTGCCAGCAGTCCCACGGGCGTGGGCTTCGGAGCTTTCTTT | CASSPTGVGFGAFF
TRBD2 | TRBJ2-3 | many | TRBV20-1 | TGCAGTGCTAGAGCGGGGGGAAGCACAGATACGCAGTATTTT | CSARAGGSTDTQYF
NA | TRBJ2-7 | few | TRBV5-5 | TGTGCCAGCAGCGGCTATGAGGCCGGAGGCTACGAGCAGTACTTC | CASSGYEAGGYEQYF
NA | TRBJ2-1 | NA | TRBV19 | TGTGCCAGTAGTATAGCCCATAGAGGGAGGTCCTACGATGAGCAGTTCTTC | CASSIAHRGRSYDEQFF
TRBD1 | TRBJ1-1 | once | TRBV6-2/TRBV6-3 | TGTGCCAGCAGGCTCCCGGGACAGGGGGCGACTGAAGCTTTCTTT | CASRLPGQGATEAFF
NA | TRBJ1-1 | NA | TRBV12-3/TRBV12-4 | TGTGCCAGCAGTCTTCAGGTGAACACTGAAGCTTTCTTT | CASSLQVNTEAFF
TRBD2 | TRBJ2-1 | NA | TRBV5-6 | TGTGCCAGCAGCTTGGACCGGACTAGCTTAGGGAATGAGCAGTTCTTC | CASSLDRTSLGNEQFF
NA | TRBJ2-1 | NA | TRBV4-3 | TGCGCCAGCAGCCTCAACGAGGGGTGGTCTGTCATCAATGAGCAGTTCTTC | CASSLNEGWSVINEQFF
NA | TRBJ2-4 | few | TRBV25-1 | TGTGCCAGCAGTGAATATGGGGGTGAGGGGAGGCACATTCAGTACTTC | CASSEYGGEGRHIQYF
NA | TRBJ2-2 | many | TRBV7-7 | TGTGCTAGCAGCTATGGACGGGGCGGGGAGCTGTTTTTT | CASSYGRGGELFF
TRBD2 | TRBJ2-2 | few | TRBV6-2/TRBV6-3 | TGTGCCAGCAGGACCGGGACTAGGGACACCGGGGAGCTGTTTTTT | CASRTGTRDTGELFF
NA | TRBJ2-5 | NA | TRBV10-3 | TGTGCCATCAGTGAATTAGGAGGGTTGGAGACCCAGTACTTC | CAISELGGLETQYF
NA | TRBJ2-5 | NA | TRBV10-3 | TGTGCCATCAGTGCGTTGACAGGTCAAGAGACCCAGTACTTC | CAISALTGQETQYF
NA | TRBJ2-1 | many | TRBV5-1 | TGCGCCAGCCAACAGGGTCTAACCTACAATGAGCAGTTCTTC | CASQQGLTYNEQFF
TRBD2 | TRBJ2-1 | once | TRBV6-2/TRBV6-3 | TGTGCCAGCAAAGCGGGAGTCCGCAATGAGCAGTTCTTC | CASKAGVRNEQFF
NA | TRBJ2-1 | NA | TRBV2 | TGTGCCAGCAGTGAACTTATAGTAAGCAATGAGCAGTTCTTC | CASSELIVSNEQFF
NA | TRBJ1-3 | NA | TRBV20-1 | TGCAGTGCTAGAGAACCAGGCTACTCTGGAAACACCATATATTTT | CSAREPGYSGNTIYF
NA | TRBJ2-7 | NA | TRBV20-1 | TGCAGTGCTAGCCCCTACAGCAGAGCCTACGAGCAGTACTTC | CSASPYSRAYEQYF
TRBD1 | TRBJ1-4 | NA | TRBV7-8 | TGTGCCAGCAGCTTGGGGACAGGGCTGGAAAAACTGTTTTTT | CASSLGTGLEKLFF
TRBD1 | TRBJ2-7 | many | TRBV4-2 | TGTGCCAGCAGCCAAGATCCAACAGGGGAATACGAGCAGTACTTC | CASSQDPTGEYEQYF
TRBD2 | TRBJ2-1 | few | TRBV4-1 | TGCGCCAGCAGCCAACTGGACTTGATAGCGGGAGGCAATGAGCAGTTCTTC | CASSQLDLIAGGNEQFF
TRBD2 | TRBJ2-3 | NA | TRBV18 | TGTGCCAGCTCACCACCGACTAGCGGGGGAGGCACAGATACGCAGTATTTT | CASSPPTSGGGTDTQYF
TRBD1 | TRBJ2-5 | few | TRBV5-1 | TGCGCCAGCAGCTTGGAGGGACAGGGGAGAGAGACCCAGTACTTC | CASSLEGQGRETQYF
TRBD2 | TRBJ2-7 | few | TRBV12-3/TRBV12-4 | TGTGCCAGCAGCCCCTCGGGGACTAGCCTGTCCTTC | CASSPSGTSLSF
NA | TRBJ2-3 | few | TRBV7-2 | TGTGCCAGCAGCTTCGACAGGTACACAGATACGCAGTATTTT | CASSFDRYTDTQYF
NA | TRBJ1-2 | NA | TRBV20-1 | TGCAGTGCCCAGACACAGGGTTTTAACTATGGCTACACCTTC | CSAQTQGFNYGYTF
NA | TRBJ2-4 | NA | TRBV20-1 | TGCAGTGCTAGAGATATAGCCCCCCCGGGCGGCATTCAGTACTTC | CSARDIAPPGGIQYF
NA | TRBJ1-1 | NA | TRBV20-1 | TGCAGAGCTGTATCGGGCACTGAAGCTTTCTTT | CRAVSGTEAFF
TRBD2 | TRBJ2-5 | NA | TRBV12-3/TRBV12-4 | TGTGCCAGCAGTGATACCGGGACTAGCGGGACCCTCTGGACCCAGTACTTC | CASSDTGTSGTLWTQYF
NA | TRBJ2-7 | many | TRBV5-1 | TGCGCCAGCAGCTTGGGACGTAACTACGAGCAGTACTTC | CASSLGRNYEQYF
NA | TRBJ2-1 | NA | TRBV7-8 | TGTGCCAGCAGCCAGGGAGTTAGGTATTCCTACAATGAGCAGTTCTTC | CASSQGVRYSYNEQFF
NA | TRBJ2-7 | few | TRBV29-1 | TGCAGCGTTGGGAGCGACGAGCAGTACTTC | CSVGSDEQYF
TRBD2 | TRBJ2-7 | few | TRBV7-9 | TGTGCCAGCAGCCGATCGACTAGCAGCCCCGAGCAGTACTTC | CASSRSTSSPEQYF
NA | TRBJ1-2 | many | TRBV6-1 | TGTGCCAGCAGCTTCGGGACGGGGGGCTACACCTTC | CASSFGTGGYTF
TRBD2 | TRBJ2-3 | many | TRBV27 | TGTGCCAGCAGTTTAGGGACTAGCGGCACAGATACGCAGTATTTT | CASSLGTSGTDTQYF
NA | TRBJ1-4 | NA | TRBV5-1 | TGCGCCAGCAGCAAGGAGGGGAACATTAATGAAAAACTGTTTTTT | CASSKEGNINEKLFF
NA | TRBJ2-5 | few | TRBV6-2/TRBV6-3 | TGTGCCAGCAGCTTACTACCTTCTGACAGGACAATAGAGACCCAGTACTTC | CASSLLPSDRTIETQYF
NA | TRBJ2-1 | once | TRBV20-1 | TGCAGTGCTAGAGATCGTTCCGGGAGTAGCTCCTACAATGAGCAGTTCTTC | CSARDRSGSSSYNEQFF